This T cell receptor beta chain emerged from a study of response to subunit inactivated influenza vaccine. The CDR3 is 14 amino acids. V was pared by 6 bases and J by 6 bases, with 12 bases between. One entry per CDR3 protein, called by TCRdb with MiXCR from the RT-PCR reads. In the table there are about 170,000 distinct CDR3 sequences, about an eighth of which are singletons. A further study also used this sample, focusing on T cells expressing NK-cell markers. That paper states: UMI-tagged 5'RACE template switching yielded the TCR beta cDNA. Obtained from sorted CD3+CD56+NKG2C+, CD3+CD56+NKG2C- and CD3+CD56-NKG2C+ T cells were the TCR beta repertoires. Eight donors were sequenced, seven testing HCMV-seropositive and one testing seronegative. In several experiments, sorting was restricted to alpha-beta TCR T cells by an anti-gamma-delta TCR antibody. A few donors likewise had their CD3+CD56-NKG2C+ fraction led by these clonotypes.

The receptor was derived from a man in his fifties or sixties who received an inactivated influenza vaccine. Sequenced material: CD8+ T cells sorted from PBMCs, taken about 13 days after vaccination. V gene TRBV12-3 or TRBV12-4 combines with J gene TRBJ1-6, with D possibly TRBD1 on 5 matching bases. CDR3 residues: CASSPGQGNSPLHF. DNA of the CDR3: TGTGCCAGCAGCCCCGGGCAGGGTAATTCACCCCTCCACTTT.